This is a list of T cell receptor beta chains from one sample in a study of T cells in Graves' hyperthyroidism and ophthalmopathy. Via MiXCR, TCRdb re-called the multiplex PCR reads, giving one row per CDR3 protein. The table shows a few hundred thousand distinct CDR3 sequences, with more than 20% occurring only once. The specimen was blood. Source of these receptors: a man aged 50-60 years with Graves' hyperthyroidism. Each CDR3 is given with its conserved first and last residue. A D gene is named only where the DNA matches it firmly. A row's size may be missing; if present it is once, few, many or a size class.

abundance: many; d_gene: -; j_gene: TRBJ2-7; v_gene: TRBV12-3/TRBV12-4; CDR3aa: CASSSGAGGYEQYF; CDR3nt: TGTGCCAGCAGTTCCGGGGCTGGGGGATACGAGCAGTACTTC
abundance: -; d_gene: -; j_gene: TRBJ2-1; v_gene: TRBV7-2; CDR3aa: CASSLVGSGPMGSYNEQFF; CDR3nt: TGTGCTAGCAGCTTAGTGGGGAGCGGTCCCATGGGCTCCTACAATGAGCAGTTCTTC
abundance: -; d_gene: -; j_gene: TRBJ2-3; v_gene: TRBV5-6; CDR3aa: CASSPDLGFGTDTQYF; CDR3nt: TGTGCCAGCAGCCCCGACCTAGGGTTCGGCACAGATACGCAGTATTTT
abundance: -; d_gene: -; j_gene: TRBJ1-4; v_gene: TRBV3-1; CDR3aa: CASSRAEKLFF; CDR3nt: TGTGCCAGCAGCCGGGCGGAAAAACTGTTTTTT
abundance: many; d_gene: -; j_gene: TRBJ2-7; v_gene: TRBV5-6; CDR3aa: CASSYGGGSSYEQYF; CDR3nt: TGTGCCAGCAGCTACGGTGGTGGAAGCTCCTACGAGCAGTACTTC
abundance: -; d_gene: TRBD2; j_gene: TRBJ2-1; v_gene: TRBV29-1; CDR3aa: CSVSGTSGVSYNEQFF; CDR3nt: TGCAGCGTCTCCGGGACTAGCGGGGTCTCCTACAATGAGCAGTTCTTC
abundance: few; d_gene: -; j_gene: TRBJ1-1; v_gene: TRBV5-6; CDR3aa: CASSRIDNTEAFF; CDR3nt: TGTGCCAGCAGCAGAATAGACAACACTGAAGCTTTCTTT
abundance: -; d_gene: TRBD2; j_gene: TRBJ2-3; v_gene: TRBV9; CDR3aa: CASSVELAGVTDTQYF; CDR3nt: TGTGCCAGCAGCGTAGAACTAGCGGGAGTAACAGATACGCAGTATTTT
abundance: few; d_gene: -; j_gene: TRBJ1-1; v_gene: TRBV3-1; CDR3aa: CASSQVQNTEAFF; CDR3nt: TGTGCCAGCAGCCAAGTGCAGAACACTGAAGCTTTCTTT
abundance: -; d_gene: -; j_gene: TRBJ2-1; v_gene: TRBV7-9; CDR3aa: CASSLDFEQFF; CDR3nt: TGTGCCAGCAGCTTAGACTTTGAGCAGTTCTTC